This TCR beta chain was obtained from a study of cytomegalovirus exposure and HLA in healthy donors. The study ran its PCR with 60 Vbeta and 13 Jbeta primers. Clones were sequenced by immunoSEQ multiplex PCR, and TCRdb holds only the in-frame ones, with some missing. The sample lists roughly 100,000 clones, around 78% occurring once. In the case of this clone: Its antigen is still unknown.

The study's findings and limits: The authors reported that TCR beta sequences could predict HLA-A and HLA-B alleles. These predictions were accurate for most subjects in the first cohort. It was assumed in the presence/absence analyses that sequencing depth was roughly uniform across donors. Rarity held for most TCR sequences, but there were some public TCRs that occurred in many donors.

V was trimmed by 1 base and J by 7 bases, leaving 12 bases between them. The CDR3 has 14 amino acids. Germline loops: CDR1 SGHRS, CDR2 YFSETQ. The sample comprised PBMCs. This TCR derives from a man aged 40-55 years in good health and CMV-seronegative. The chain links TRBV5-1 to TRBJ2-1, with D possibly being TRBD1 (6 bases). The CDR3 bases are TGCGCCAGCAGCTTGATCTCAGGGGAAAATGAGCAGTTCTTC. Translating it yields CASSLISGENEQFF.